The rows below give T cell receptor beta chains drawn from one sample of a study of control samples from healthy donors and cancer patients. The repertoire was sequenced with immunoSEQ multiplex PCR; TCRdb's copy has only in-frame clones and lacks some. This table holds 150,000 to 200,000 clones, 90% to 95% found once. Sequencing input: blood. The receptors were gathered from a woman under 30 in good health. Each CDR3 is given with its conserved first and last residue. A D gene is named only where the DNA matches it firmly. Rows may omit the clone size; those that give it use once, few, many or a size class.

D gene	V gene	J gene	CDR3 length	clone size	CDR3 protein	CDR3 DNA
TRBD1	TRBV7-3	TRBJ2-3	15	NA	CASSPYRGRTDTQYF	TGTGCCAGCAGCCCCTACAGGGGTCGGACAGATACGCAGTATTTT
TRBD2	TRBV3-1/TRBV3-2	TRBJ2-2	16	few	CASSQYWGGPTGELFF	TGTGCCAGCAGCCAATATTGGGGGGGACCTACCGGGGAGCTGTTTTTT
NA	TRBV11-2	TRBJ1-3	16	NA	CASSLWGRGAGNTIYF	TGTGCCAGCAGCTTATGGGGCAGGGGTGCTGGAAACACCATATATTTT
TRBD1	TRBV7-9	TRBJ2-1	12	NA	CASSLTGDEQFF	TGTGCCAGCAGCCTAACAGGGGATGAGCAGTTCTTC
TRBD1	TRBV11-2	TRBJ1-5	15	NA	CASSLGQGAYQPQHF	TGTGCCAGCAGCTTAGGACAGGGGGCTTATCAGCCCCAGCATTTT
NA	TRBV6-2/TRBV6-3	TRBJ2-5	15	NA	CASSNREGWGETQYF	TGTGCCAGCAGCAACAGGGAGGGGTGGGGGGAGACCCAGTACTTC
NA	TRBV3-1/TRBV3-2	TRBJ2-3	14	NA	CASSQDLVSVAQYF	TGTGCCAGCAGCCAAGATCTTGTATCGGTTGCGCAGTATTTT
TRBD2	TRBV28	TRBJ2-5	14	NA	CASRHSGGRETQYF	TGTGCCAGCAGACACAGCGGGGGGAGGGAGACCCAGTACTTC
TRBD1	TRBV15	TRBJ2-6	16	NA	CATSRDRFSGANVLTF	TGTGCCACCAGCAGGGACAGGTTCTCTGGGGCCAACGTCCTGACTTTC
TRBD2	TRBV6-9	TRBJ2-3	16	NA	CASIHEREGPLDTQYF	TGTGCCAGCATACATGAGCGGGAGGGCCCTTTAGATACGCAGTATTTT
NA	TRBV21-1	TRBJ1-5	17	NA	CASSKKRSPRVNQPQHF	TGTGCCAGCAGCAAAAAAAGGTCCCCCAGAGTCAATCAGCCCCAGCATTTT
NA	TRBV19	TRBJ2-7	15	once	CASSQIGLALYEQYF	TGTGCCAGTAGCCAAATCGGACTGGCCCTCTACGAGCAGTACTTC
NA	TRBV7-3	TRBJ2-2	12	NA	CASTPGTGELFF	TGTGCCAGCACCCCTGGGACCGGGGAGCTGTTTTTT
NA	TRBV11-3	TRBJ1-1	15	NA	CASSLETPLNTEAFF	TGTGCCAGCAGCTTAGAAACCCCCCTGAACACTGAAGCTTTCTTT
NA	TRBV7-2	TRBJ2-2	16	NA	CASSLYGGMNTGELFF	TGTGCCAGCAGCTTATATGGCGGGATGAACACCGGGGAGCTGTTTTTT
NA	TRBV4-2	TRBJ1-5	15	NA	CASSQVSRGNQPQHF	TGTGCCAGCAGCCAAGTATCTAGGGGGAATCAGCCCCAGCATTTT
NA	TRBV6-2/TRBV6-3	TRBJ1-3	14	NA	CASSGSSSGNTIYF	TGTGCCAGCAGTGGGTCGTCGTCCGGAAACACCATATATTTT
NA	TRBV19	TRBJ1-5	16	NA	CASSPEAGAGNQPQHF	TGTGCCAGTAGCCCGGAGGCCGGGGCGGGAAATCAGCCCCAGCATTTT
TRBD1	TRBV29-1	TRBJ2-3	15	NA	CSVVSGQGATDTQYF	TGCAGCGTTGTGTCTGGGCAGGGGGCCACAGATACGCAGTATTTT
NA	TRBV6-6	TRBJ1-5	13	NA	CASSYWALESQHF	TGTGCCAGCAGTTACTGGGCCCTGGAGTCCCAGCATTTT
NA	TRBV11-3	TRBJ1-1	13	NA	CASSFQGGTEAFF	TGTGCCAGCAGCTTCCAGGGAGGAACTGAAGCTTTCTTT
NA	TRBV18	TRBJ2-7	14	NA	CASSPPANVYEQYF	TGTGCCAGCTCACCACCCGCGAATGTCTACGAGCAGTACTTC
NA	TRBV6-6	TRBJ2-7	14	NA	CASRLGPLSYEQYF	TGTGCCAGCAGGTTGGGTCCTCTCTCCTACGAGCAGTACTTC